Listed here are 25 T cell receptor beta chains from one sample, sequenced in a study of identical twins. TCRdb reprocessed the 5' RACE reads with MiXCR, giving one entry per CDR3 protein. The sample holds about 520,000 distinct CDR3 sequences; around 20% are singletons and the top ten take 0.91%. Another study also made use of these data, one on T cells expressing NK-cell markers.

What was sequenced was CD4+ T cells sorted from blood. All receptors derive from a woman aged 18-29 years in good health.

The CDR3 DNA reads as TGTGCCAGCAGTTTTAGTGCGGCAGGAAATGTACAGTACTTC. Protein: CASSFSAAGNVQYF. V usage is TRBV27 and J usage is TRBJ2-7; D call uncertain. Germline V gene lookup returns CDR1 MNHEY and CDR2 SMNVEV (reference sequence). CDR3 size: 14 residues. Trimming took 3 bases from V and 10 from J, leaving 19 bases between them.

This clonotype was seen repeatedly, ten times or more. The chain couples TRBV5-6 to TRBJ2-2; D might be TRBD2 (6 bases). V lost 0 bases and J 5 bases, leaving 14 bases between the germline ends. In germline, CDR1 is SGHDT, CDR2 YYEEEE. CDR3 length: 16 amino acids. The CDR3: CASSLVGGYGTGELFF. The CDR3 DNA reads TGTGCCAGCAGCTTGGTCGGGGGTTACGGAACCGGGGAGCTGTTTTTT.

The chain combines TRBV20-1 with TRBJ2-1, with TRBD2 identical over 9 bases. Per germline, CDR1 DFQATT and CDR2 SNEGSKA (reference sequence). Germline trimming cut 4 bases from V and 8 bases from J; bases unmatched to any gene: 9. This CDR3 is 14 amino acids long. This CDR3 reads CSAIGGGRAYEQFF. The CDR3 DNA follows: TGCAGTGCTATTGGAGGCGGGAGGGCGTATGAGCAGTTCTTC.

The gene calls are TRBV6-2 or TRBV6-3 and TRBJ2-1, with a weak D call TRBD1 (6 bases). The germline V gene encodes CDR1 MNHEY and CDR2 SVGEGT. V shed 7 bases and J shed 4 bases, with 17 bases lying between them. CDR3 size: 15 residues. In nucleotides, the CDR3 is TGTGCCAGCACCCTACAGGGCGGTTTTTACAATGAGCAGTTCTTC. Translating gives CASTLQGGFYNEQFF.

V usage is TRBV19 and J usage is TRBJ2-7, with 8 positions matching TRBD2. The CDR3 length is 14 residues. Germline lookup yields CDR1 LNHDA and CDR2 SQIVND (reference sequence). V shed 6 bases and J 1 base; nucleotides not matched to a gene: 5. CDR3 residues: CASSRGGESYEQYF. CDR3 coding DNA: TGTGCCAGTAGCCGGGGGGGCGAGTCCTACGAGCAGTACTTC. The entire variable domain, with the rest obtained from reference TRBV19 and TRBJ2-7, is as follows: DGGITQSPKYLFRKEGQNVTLSCEQNLNHDAMYWYRQDPGQGLRLIYYSQIVNDFQKGDIAEGYSVSREKKESFPLTVTSAQKNPTAFYLCASSRGGESYEQYFGPGTRLTVT.

This clonotype was counted between two and nine times. The chain joins TRBV9 to TRBJ2-7; D unresolved. The germline V gene encodes CDR1 SGDLS and CDR2 YYNGEE. The CDR3 sequence is 14 residues long. Deletions cut 6 bases from V and 1 base from J, with 14 bases between. CDR3 amino acids: CASKPTVGSYEQYF. The CDR3 DNA reads as TGTGCCAGCAAGCCCACAGTTGGGTCCTACGAGCAGTACTTC.

This clonotype occurred a few times. The chain recombines TRBV10-1 with TRBJ2-1; D might be TRBD2 (5 bases). Germline values: CDR1 WNHNN, CDR2 SYGVQD (reference sequence). The CDR3 has 12 amino acids. The germline V and J ends were trimmed by 4 bases and 6 bases, with 7 bases remaining between them. CDR3 sequence (DNA): TGCGCCAGCAGTGGTCTAGCCAATGAGCAGTTCTTC. This codes for CASSGLANEQFF.

Only a few counts were recorded for this clonotype. The rearrangement uses TRBV12-3 or TRBV12-4 and TRBJ1-5; the D is unclear. This CDR3 contains 15 residues. Trimming cost V 3 bases and J 3 bases, with 12 bases left between them. This CDR3 is CASSFGSRLNQPQHF. In DNA form, the CDR3 reads TGTGCCAGCAGTTTCGGCAGCCGACTCAATCAGCCCCAGCATTTT.

This clonotype was seen a handful of times. J is TRBJ2-2 and V is TRBV11-2; D remains ambiguous. V gave up 5 bases and J gave up 8 bases, with 15 bases separating them. The germline V gene has CDR1 SGHAT and CDR2 FQNNGV. The CDR3 runs to 14 residues. The CDR3 sequence is CASSPLFPPGELFF. In nucleotides, the CDR3 is TGTGCCAGCAGCCCCCTCTTCCCACCAGGGGAGCTGTTTTTT.

This clonotype has only a few counts. CDR3 loop: CSARTPLGTGELFF. The CDR3 region has the DNA TGCAGTGCTCGGACGCCCCTGGGCACCGGGGAGCTGTTTTTT. The chain uses TRBV20-1 and TRBJ2-2; no clear D. CDR3 size: 14 residues. Germline values: CDR1 DFQATT, CDR2 SNEGSKA (reference sequence). V was clipped by 5 bases and J by 4 bases, with 14 bases between them.

This clonotype has a handful of counts. The rearrangement uses TRBV29-1 and TRBJ1-2; tentative D call: TRBD1 (6 bases). Germline CDR1 SQVTM, CDR2 ANQGSEA. V lost 0 bases and J 8 bases, leaving 16 bases between the germline ends. The CDR3 consists of 14 residues. CDR3 sequence reads: CSVEDREGGRGYTF. The CDR3 nucleotides read TGCAGCGTTGAAGATCGGGAAGGGGGAAGGGGCTACACCTTC.

V gene TRBV4-2 combines with J gene TRBJ2-3; TRBD1 is a possible D gene (6 bases). Germline loops: CDR1 LGHNA, CDR2 YNFKEQ. The V end lost 0 bases, the J end lost 8 bases, and 12 bases lay between the germline ends. This CDR3 region has 14 residues. The CDR3 reads CASSQEDSVATQYF. CDR3 DNA sequence: TGTGCCAGCAGCCAAGAGGACAGCGTGGCTACGCAGTATTTT.

This clonotype has just a few counts. The genes are TRBV20-1 and TRBJ1-6; D possibly corresponds to TRBD1 (5 bases). This CDR3 is 14 amino acids long. The germline V gene has CDR1 DFQATT and CDR2 SNEGSKA (reference sequence). The ends were cut back, 5 bases at V and 3 bases at J, with 11 bases in the middle. The CDR3: CSAGQVNYNSPLHF. In DNA, the CDR3 is TGCAGTGCTGGACAAGTGAACTATAATTCACCCCTCCACTTT.

This clonotype was detected only a few times. The rearrangement joins TRBV20-1 to TRBJ2-2, with D perhaps TRBD1 or TRBD2 (5 bases each). Looked up from germline, CDR1 is DFQATT and CDR2 is SNEGSKA (reference sequence). This CDR3 comprises 14 residues. V was pared by 3 bases and J by 4 bases, with 12 bases between. CDR3 region: CSARGPRGTGELFF. CDR3 DNA sequence: TGCAGTGCTAGGGGACCGAGGGGCACCGGGGAGCTGTTTTTT.

This clonotype was seen a handful of times. The chain recombines TRBV5-1 with TRBJ2-1; no clear D. V was cut by 0 bases and J by 6 bases, with 7 bases left in between. CDR3 length: 13 amino acids. Looked up from germline, CDR1 is SGHRS and CDR2 is YFSETQ. The CDR3 reads CASSLGRINEQFF. CDR3 nucleotides: TGCGCCAGCAGCTTGGGACGCATCAATGAGCAGTTCTTC.

The chain has TRBV12-3 or TRBV12-4 and TRBJ1-1; D unclear. The CDR3 consists of 13 residues. V was pared by 5 bases and J by 0 bases, with 7 bases between. In DNA form, the CDR3 reads TGTGCCAGCAGTGGGTGGGTGAACACTGAAGCTTTCTTT. It translates to CASSGWVNTEAFF.

The V and J genes are TRBV11-1 and TRBJ2-7; TRBD2 agrees at 16 bases. CDR3 length equals 19 residues. The germline gives CDR1 SGHAT, CDR2 FQDESV (reference sequence). The V gene end was trimmed by 5 bases and the J gene end by 3 bases; junction bases not matched to a gene: 13. As DNA, the CDR3 is TGTGCCAGCAGCGGGACTAGCGGGAGGGCCTCACCCTTACACTACGAGCAGTACTTC. This encodes CASSGTSGRASPLHYEQYF.

The table lists this clonotype with many counts. The chain carries TRBV10-2 and TRBJ1-1; D gene uncertain. V was pared by 5 bases and J by 4 bases, with 8 bases between. CDR1 and CDR2 from the germline V gene are WSHSY and SAAADI. The CDR3 is made up of 12 amino acids. CDR3 bases: TGCGCCAGCAGTCAGTGGGGCACTGAAGCTTTCTTT. It is translated as CASSQWGTEAFF.

The chain links TRBV5-1 to TRBJ1-2; D may be TRBD1 (6 bases). CDR1 and CDR2 (germline): SGHRS, YFSETQ. The ends were cut back, 7 bases at V and 4 bases at J, with 14 bases in the middle. CDR3 length: 13 amino acids. CDR3 protein: CASAPGASYGYTF. For the CDR3, the DNA is TGCGCCAGCGCCCCGGGGGCGAGCTATGGCTACACCTTC.

This clonotype was found a few times. The rearrangement links TRBV5-1 to TRBJ2-4; 7 bases fit TRBD1. Trimming took 3 bases from V and 4 from J; bases not matched to a gene: 4. The V gene's germline CDR1 is SGHRS and CDR2 YFSETQ. CDR3 length equals 14 residues. The chain's CDR3 is CASSWGQPKNIQYF. Written as DNA, the CDR3 is TGCGCCAGCAGCTGGGGACAGCCGAAAAACATTCAGTACTTC.

This clonotype turned up a few times. The chain has TRBV6-5 and TRBJ2-2; D not certain. CDR1 MNHEY and CDR2 SVGAGI come from the germline V gene. This CDR3 is built from 14 residues. The V and J ends lost 0 bases and 7 bases respectively, with 9 bases between them. The CDR3 DNA sequence: TGTGCCAGCAGTTACTCCCGTCGCGGCGGGGAGCTGTTTTTT. It encodes CASSYSRRGGELFF.

The chain carries TRBV5-1 and TRBJ2-5; 7 bases are shared with TRBD1. CDR3 length equals 15 residues. The V gene's germline CDR1 is SGHRS and CDR2 YFSETQ. V dropped 0 bases and J dropped 3; count of bases not matched to a gene: 5. For the CDR3, the DNA is TGCGCCAGCAGCTTGGCCCGACAGGGCGAAGAGACCCAGTACTTC. Residues: CASSLARQGEETQYF.

This clonotype has a count of ten or more. The gene calls are TRBV6-5 and TRBJ2-3, with 7 bases aligning to TRBD2. The CDR3 has 14 amino acids. CDR1 is MNHEY and CDR2 is SVGAGI in the germline V gene. Trimming took 4 bases from V and 0 from J; bases not matched to a gene: 1. The CDR3 protein is CASSSAGSTDTQYF. CDR3 nucleotide sequence: TGTGCCAGCAGTTCAGCGGGGAGCACAGATACGCAGTATTTT.

This clonotype was counted a few times. This sequence joins TRBV20-1 and TRBJ2-5, with a possible D match to TRBD2 (5 bases). Germline loops: CDR1 DFQATT, CDR2 SNEGSKA (reference sequence). The CDR3 runs to 12 residues. The V and J ends lost 5 bases and 6 bases respectively, with 13 bases between them. The CDR3 spells CSAAAGTKTQYF. The CDR3 DNA is TGCAGTGCTGCCGCGGGTACGAAGACCCAGTACTTC.

The chain is built from TRBV7-2 and TRBJ2-2; D possibly corresponds to TRBD2 (5 bases). There are 15 residues in the CDR3. V lost 4 bases, J lost 1 base, and 10 bases lay in between. CDR1 is SGHTA and CDR2 is FQGNSA in the germline V gene. The chain's CDR3 is CASSSPTRNTGELFF. As DNA, the CDR3 is TGTGCCAGCAGCTCACCTACTAGGAACACCGGGGAGCTGTTTTTT.